Presented here are 25 T cell receptor beta chains from one specimen sequenced in a study of early T cells in non-severe SARS-CoV-2 infection. TCRdb reanalysed the 5' RACE reads using MiXCR and keeps one entry per CDR3 protein. The sample yields roughly 80,000 distinct CDR3 sequences, roughly 12% seen once. The sample in question was whole blood, obtained at baseline. The receptors were gathered from an adult who was a healthcare worker with PCR-confirmed SARS-CoV-2 infection or an uninfected control (not recorded which).

This clonotype was counted once. V and J are TRBV29-1 and TRBJ1-2; 10 nucleotides line up with TRBD1. The CDR3 has 14 amino acids. Germline-derived CDR1 and CDR2 are SQVTM and ANQGSEA. J lost 2 bases, V lost 7 bases, and 7 bases had no gene match. The CDR3 reads CSARTGGYNYGYTF. For the CDR3, the DNA is TGCAGCGCTCGGACAGGGGGTTACAACTATGGCTACACCTTC. Looking up the rest from reference TRBV29-1 and TRBJ1-2 gives the full variable domain: SAVISQKPSRDICQRGTSLTIQCQVDSQVTMMFWYRQQPGQSLTLIATANQGSEATYESGFVIDKFPISRPNLTFSTLTVSNMSPEDSSIYLCSARTGGYNYGYTFGSGTRLTVV.

V is TRBV20-1 and J is TRBJ2-5, with TRBD2 matching 12 bases. Trimming cost V 6 bases and J 4 bases; bases outside gene matches: 9. Germline V gene lookup returns CDR1 DFQATT and CDR2 SNEGSKA (reference sequence). This CDR3 is 15 amino acids long. CDR3 sequence: CSASILAGGGETQYF. In nucleotides, the CDR3 is TGCAGTGCCTCAATACTAGCGGGGGGAGGAGAGACCCAGTACTTC.

The V call is TRBV20-1, the J call TRBJ1-4, with D possibly being TRBD1 (6 bases). The CDR3 totals 16 residues. The V end lost 0 bases, the J end lost 3 bases, and 14 bases lay between the germline ends. Looked up from germline, CDR1 is DFQATT and CDR2 is SNEGSKA (reference sequence). Here the CDR3 DNA reads TGCAGTGCTAGAGATCCAGCGCGACAGGCTAATGAAAAACTGTTTTTT. Residues: CSARDPARQANEKLFF.

The chain employs TRBV6-1 and TRBJ1-5, with D possibly matching TRBD1 (6 bases). CDR3 length equals 14 residues. Germline-derived CDR1 and CDR2 are MNHNS and SASEGT. V was trimmed by 0 bases and J by 7 bases, leaving 10 bases between them. CDR3 protein: CASSEAGGDQPQHF. The CDR3 DNA reads TGTGCCAGCAGTGAAGCAGGGGGGGACCAGCCCCAGCATTTT.

J is TRBJ1-6 and V is TRBV10-3; D not resolved. Germline V CDR1 and CDR2: ENHRY, SYGVKD. The CDR3 loop spans 15 amino acids. V gave up 3 bases and J gave up 8 bases, with 14 bases separating them. CDR3 in DNA: TGTGCCATCAGTGAAAGGGATTTGGAGGATTCACCCCTCCACTTT. Translation: CAISERDLEDSPLHF.

The V and J genes are TRBV6-6 and TRBJ2-1; D unclear. The V and J ends lost 5 bases and 8 bases respectively, with 19 bases between them. Germline V gene sequence: CDR1 MNHNY, CDR2 SVGAGI (reference sequence). This CDR3 is 15 amino acids long. The chain's CDR3 is CASSPGFLSRDEQFF. In nucleotides, the CDR3 is TGTGCCAGCAGTCCAGGTTTCTTAAGTCGGGATGAGCAGTTCTTC.

This clonotype has more than one count but fewer than ten. The chain combines TRBV11-2 with TRBJ2-1; no reliable D call. Trimming left V 2 bases short and J 0 bases short, with 8 bases between. The CDR3 spans 15 residues. CDR1 and CDR2 from the germline V gene are SGHAT and FQNNGV. The CDR3 DNA sequence: TGTGCCAGCAGCTTATTCGGTGACTCCTACAATGAGCAGTTCTTC. Its protein is CASSLFGDSYNEQFF.

This clonotype was counted ten times or more. The chain carries TRBV20-1 and TRBJ1-1, with D perhaps TRBD1 (6 bases). This CDR3 is 17 amino acids long. With 3 bases removed from V and 6 bases from J, the gap between germline ends came to 26 bases. CDR1 is DFQATT and CDR2 is SNEGSKA in the germline V gene (reference sequence). CDR3 coding DNA: TGCAGTGCTAGGCTTTCCGGGACAATTATATTTCCCGCTGAAGCTTTCTTT. It specifies CSARLSGTIIFPAEAFF.

The chain has TRBV20-1 and TRBJ2-1; 8 nucleotides match TRBD2. Trimming removed 5 bases from V and 4 bases from J; junction bases left unmatched: 10. The CDR3 spans 15 residues. Germline CDR1 reads DFQATT; CDR2 reads SNEGSKA (reference sequence). CDR3 residues: CSASSGGGGYNEQFF. As DNA, the CDR3 is TGCAGTGCTTCCTCCGGGGGGGGCGGATACAATGAGCAGTTCTTC.

As concerns this clonotype: At one end the junction does not follow the germline gene, possibly because of a read error. This chain connects TRBV28 to TRBJ2-7; D perhaps matches TRBD2 (5 bases). The germline V gene has CDR1 MDHEN and CDR2 SYDVKM. CDR3 length: 10 residues. CDR3 sequence: CASSLGLNDF. In DNA, the CDR3 is TGTGCCAGCAGTTTAGGACTGAACGACTTC.

This clonotype was found many times. V and J are TRBV6-1 and TRBJ1-5; weak D call: TRBD1 (5 bases). Trimming took 7 bases from V and 8 from J, leaving 18 bases between them. From germline, CDR1 is MNHNS and CDR2 SASEGT. The CDR3 contains 14 residues. This CDR3 reads CASTRRALGEPQHF. The CDR3 bases are TGTGCCAGCACCCGAAGGGCCCTGGGGGAGCCCCAGCATTTT.

This clonotype was seen at least ten times. The V and J genes are TRBV2 and TRBJ1-1; D may be TRBD1 (6 bases). CDR1 and CDR2 from the germline V gene are SNHLY and FYNNEI. The CDR3 consists of 11 residues. Trimming took 10 bases from V and 5 from J, leaving 11 bases between them. This chain's CDR3 is CANRRGTEAFF. CDR3 DNA: TGTGCCAACCGAAGGGGGACTGAAGCTTTCTTT.

This clonotype has a count of ten or more. The chain links TRBV29-1 to TRBJ2-5; tentative D call: TRBD2 (6 bases). The CDR3 is made up of 13 amino acids. Germline V CDR1 and CDR2: SQVTM, ANQGSEA. Deletions cut 3 bases from V and 7 bases from J, with 15 bases between. The CDR3 DNA is TGCAGCGTTGACCTACTAGCCCCACGGACCCAGTACTTC. This gives the protein CSVDLLAPRTQYF.

The chain links TRBV7-3 to TRBJ1-2, with D unclear. The germline gives CDR1 SGHTA, CDR2 FQGTGA. The CDR3 runs 13 residues. The germline V and J ends were trimmed by 5 bases and 8 bases, with 15 bases remaining between them. In nucleotides, the CDR3 is TGTGCCAGCAGCGAGGGTCCTCAGCGGGGCTACACCTTC. Encoded protein: CASSEGPQRGYTF. Using reference TRBV7-3 and TRBJ1-2 for the parts outside the CDR3, the full variable domain is GAGVSQTPSNKVTEKGKYVELRCDPISGHTALYWYRQSLGQGPEFLIYFQGTGAADDSGLPNDRFFAVRPEGSVSTLKIQRTERGDSAVYLCASSEGPQRGYTFGSGTRLTVV.

The V call is TRBV28, the J call TRBJ1-3; TRBD1 might be the D (6 bases). Germline values: CDR1 MDHEN, CDR2 SYDVKM. The CDR3 runs to 14 residues. The V end was cut by 4 bases, the J end by 4 bases, with 11 bases between. CDR3 bases: TGTGCCAGCAGTTACCAGGGGCCGGGAAACACCATATATTTT. It yields the protein CASSYQGPGNTIYF.

The V call is TRBV12-5, the J call TRBJ2-1, with TRBD1 matching 8 bases. The germline gives CDR1 LGHNT, CDR2 FRNRAP. The ends lost 6 bases at V and 2 bases at J; junction bases unmatched: 6. The CDR3 has 15 amino acids. This CDR3 reads CASGSGTGPYNEQFF. Here the CDR3 DNA reads TGTGCTAGTGGCTCCGGGACAGGACCCTACAATGAGCAGTTCTTC.

This clonotype was found many times. The V and J genes are TRBV29-1 and TRBJ1-2; D is uncertain. The CDR3 consists of 11 residues. Germline V gene data show CDR1 as SQVTM and CDR2 as ANQGSEA. The CDR3 DNA sequence: TGCAGTCTAGGGAGCGACTATGGCTACACCTTC. Translation gives CSLGSDYGYTF. Complete variable domain (other parts from reference TRBV29-1 and TRBJ1-2): SAVISQKPSRDICQRGTSLTIQCQVDSQVTMMFWYRQQPGQSLTLIATANQGSEATYESGFVIDKFPISRPNLTFSTLTVSNMSPEDSSIYLCSLGSDYGYTFGSGTRLTVV.

This clonotype was counted ten times or more. The chain uses TRBV7-8 and TRBJ2-5, with D perhaps TRBD2 (5 bases). The CDR3 length is 16 residues. Germline V CDR1 and CDR2: SGHVS, FQNEAQ. Trimming shortened V by 4 bases and J by 6 bases, and 21 bases separated the two germline ends. The DNA for the CDR3 is TGTGCCAGCAGCTCAAAGTTACTAGAGGGCCCGAAGACCCAGTACTTC. It yields the protein CASSSKLLEGPKTQYF. The variable domain in full, with the rest retrieved from reference TRBV7-8 and TRBJ2-5, is GAGVSQSPRYKVAKRGQDVALRCDPISGHVSLFWYQQALGQGPEFLTYFQNEAQLDKSGLPSDRFFAERPEGSVSTLKIQRTQQEDSAVYLCASSSKLLEGPKTQYFGPGTRLLVL.

This clonotype was picked up many times. The chain has TRBV5-1 and TRBJ2-2, with D perhaps matching TRBD1 (6 bases). Between the trimmed V and J ends, which lost 2 bases and 4 bases, there was a span of 15 bases. The CDR3 spans 16 residues. Germline V gene lookup returns CDR1 SGHRS and CDR2 YFSETQ. CDR3 in DNA: TGCGCCAGCAGCTTTGGCGTATTAGGGGGCACCGGGGAGCTGTTTTTT. The encoded protein is CASSFGVLGGTGELFF.

This rearrangement joins TRBV7-8 to TRBJ1-5; the D gene is possibly TRBD1 (5 bases). Trimming shortened V by 4 bases and J by 5 bases, and 15 bases separated the two germline ends. This CDR3 contains 15 residues. Germline CDR1 and CDR2: SGHVS and FQNEAQ. The CDR3 nucleotides read TGTGCCAGCAGCTCCACCGGGACCCCGGATCAGCCCCAGCATTTT. As protein: CASSSTGTPDQPQHF.

This clonotype has only a few counts. The chain combines TRBV20-1 with TRBJ1-1, with 7 bases identical to TRBD1. The V gene's germline CDR1 is DFQATT and CDR2 SNEGSKA (reference sequence). The CDR3 runs 14 residues. Losses at the gene ends were 2 bases for V and 2 bases for J; bases not matched to a gene: 5. CDR3 protein: CSARSRGRNTEAFF. As DNA, the CDR3 is TGCAGTGCTAGATCAAGGGGGCGCAACACTGAAGCTTTCTTT.

The sample holds many counts of this clonotype. The chain carries TRBV28 and TRBJ1-2; D possibly corresponds to TRBD1 (6 bases). CDR3 length: 14 residues. V was trimmed by 6 bases and J by 7 bases, leaving 18 bases between them. Germline loops: CDR1 MDHEN, CDR2 SYDVKM. DNA for the CDR3: TGTGCCAGCAGCCTCGGGGACAAGGCGGGTGGCTACACCTTC. It specifies CASSLGDKAGGYTF.

This clonotype was detected many times. The V and J genes are TRBV12-3 or TRBV12-4 and TRBJ2-7, with TRBD2 identical over 7 bases. Trimming cost V 5 bases and J 5 bases; bases outside gene matches: 3. The CDR3 has 12 residues. CDR3 nucleotides: TGTGCCAGCAGTGAGACTAGCCACGAGCAGTACTTC. Encoded protein: CASSETSHEQYF.

This clonotype was counted between two and nine times. The chain has TRBV5-5 and TRBJ1-1; D is undetermined. The CDR3 has 16 amino acids. V was trimmed by 0 bases and J by 4 bases, leaving 16 bases between them. Germline values: CDR1 SGHKS, CDR2 YYEKEE (reference sequence). The CDR3 region is CASSLGHRSQLTEAFF. The DNA for the CDR3 is TGTGCCAGCAGCTTGGGCCACCGCAGCCAGCTCACTGAAGCTTTCTTT.

This clonotype appeared many times. The chain has TRBV10-3 and TRBJ2-5; perhaps TRBD1 as D (6 bases). This CDR3 spans 15 amino acids. Trimming removed 10 bases at V and 2 bases at J, with 20 bases between. In germline, CDR1 is ENHRY, CDR2 SYGVKD. The CDR3 DNA is TGTGCCACCAATTCACAGGGACATCAACAAGAGACCCAGTACTTC. Encoded protein: CATNSQGHQQETQYF.